This T cell receptor (beta chain) was identified in a study of beta chain features in type 1 diabetes. Sequenced material consisted of expressed TCRB transcripts (all of the isolated RNA was reverse transcribed). Profiled with immunoSEQ multiplex PCR; TCRdb holds only in-frame clones, not every one. The repertoire holds around 400,000 clones, with 10% to 15% as singletons. The CDR3 loop spans 13 amino acids. Germline CDR1 ENHRY, CDR2 SYGVKD. Trimming left V 10 bases short and J 3 bases short, with 13 bases between. The TCR comes from a man aged 18 to 29 in good health. Specimen: naive CD4+ T cells from blood. The chain uses TRBV10-3 and TRBJ2-4; no clear D gene. CDR3 sequence reads: CATLESVKNIQYF. The CDR3 coding sequence is TGTGCCACGCTAGAATCAGTCAAAAACATTCAGTACTTC.